Below, one TCR beta chain is given with its context. Its antigen is unidentified. Other DNA variants within this sample encode the same CDR3. The data were taken from a study of radiation and T cells in renal cell carcinoma. Study-level results: In blood, top tumor clones expanded by 2 weeks, shrinking by 4.

Method: immunoSEQ multiplex PCR; TCRdb's copy keeps in-frame clones and lacks some. The sample lists 60,000 or so clones; around 80% were seen once. As to time point: blood 4 weeks post-SBRT, at nephrectomy. Documented treatment: 15 Gy SBRT to primary tumor, nephrectomy 4 weeks later. Nephrectomy followed 15 Gy stereotactic body radiation by 4 weeks. Clear cell pathology was present in this patient's renal cell carcinoma. CDR3 length: 14 residues. Germline values: CDR1 KGHSH, CDR2 LQKENI. V lost 3 bases to trimming and J lost 0 bases, with 6 bases between them. V and J are TRBV18 and TRBJ1-5; D remains unclear. Sequenced material: blood, taken from a patient whose treatment included radiotherapy and nephrectomy. The receptor's source is a man in his sixties with renal cell carcinoma. The CDR3 here is CASSPGNSNQPQHF. The CDR3 DNA is TGTGCCAGCTCACCGGGAAATAGCAATCAGCCCCAGCATTTT.